This TCR beta chain derives from a study of blood T cell repertoires in COVID-19. Study-wide background: Material from acute and convalescent COVID-19 was sourced from the United States, Italy and Spain. Sources were T cells, B-cell-depleted T cells, or PBMCs; the material itself was cDNA or gDNA.

CDR3 length: 14 residues. Germline lookup yields CDR1 MNHNS and CDR2 SASEGT. V was clipped by 6 bases and J by 0 bases, with 11 bases between them. In the source study's methods: For nucleated cells, counts were estimated from reference gene primer amplification. Sequenced by immunoSEQ multiplex PCR; TCRdb stores in-frame clones only, minus some. That table furnishes V, J and clone size, whereas the DNA furnished D and trimming. The top ten clones hold about 2% of a sample with around 130,000 clones, 85% to 90% of them seen once. The chain links TRBV6-1 to TRBJ1-1; no reliable D call. The clonotype was recovered from a woman in her forties or fifties with acute or convalescent COVID-19. The sample consisted of peripheral blood. This CDR3 reads CASRQDFMNTEAFF. For the CDR3, the DNA is TGTGCCAGCAGGCAGGATTTCATGAACACTGAAGCTTTCTTT.